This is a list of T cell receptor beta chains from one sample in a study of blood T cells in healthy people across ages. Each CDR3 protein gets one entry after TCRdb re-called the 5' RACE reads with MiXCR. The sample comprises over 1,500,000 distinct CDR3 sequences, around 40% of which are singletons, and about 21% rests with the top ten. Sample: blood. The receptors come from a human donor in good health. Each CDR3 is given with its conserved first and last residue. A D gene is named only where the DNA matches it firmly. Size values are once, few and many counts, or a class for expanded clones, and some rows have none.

CDR3nt: TGTGCCACCGGCGGGAGGGCGGAGACTGGAAACACCATATATTTT
CDR3aa: CATGGRAETGNTIYF
d_gene: .
v_gene: TRBV10-3
abundance: few
j_gene: TRBJ1-3

CDR3nt: TGTGCCAGCAGCGTAGCGGCGGCGGCTAACTATGGCTACACCTTC
CDR3aa: CASSVAAAANYGYTF
d_gene: .
v_gene: TRBV9
abundance: .
j_gene: TRBJ1-2

CDR3nt: TGCGCCAGCGCGGGACAGGGCACAGATACGCAGTATTTT
CDR3aa: CASAGQGTDTQYF
d_gene: TRBD1
v_gene: TRBV5-1
abundance: few
j_gene: TRBJ2-3

CDR3nt: TGTGCCAGCAGCCAGATCAGGTCTCGGGAGCAGTACTTC
CDR3aa: CASSQIRSREQYF
d_gene: .
v_gene: TRBV3-1
abundance: .
j_gene: TRBJ2-5

CDR3nt: TGTGCTAGTGGTTTGCTTCTTACAGGGGGGAGCAATCAGCCCCAGCATTTT
CDR3aa: CASGLLLTGGSNQPQHF
d_gene: TRBD1
v_gene: TRBV12-5
abundance: few
j_gene: TRBJ1-5

CDR3nt: TGTGCCAGCAGCTCAAGAGGGGATCGGGAGCTGTTTTTT
CDR3aa: CASSSRGDRELFF
d_gene: .
v_gene: TRBV12-3/TRBV12-4
abundance: .
j_gene: TRBJ2-2

CDR3nt: TGTGCCAGCGCAGGGCGGTCTTCACCCCTCCACTTT
CDR3aa: CASAGRSSPLHF
d_gene: .
v_gene: TRBV9
abundance: few
j_gene: TRBJ1-6

CDR3nt: TGCGCCAGCAGCTTCCGGGACTTCCAAGAGACCCAGTACTTC
CDR3aa: CASSFRDFQETQYF
d_gene: .
v_gene: TRBV5-1
abundance: .
j_gene: TRBJ2-5

CDR3nt: TGTGCCAGCACCAATTACCAGGGACGGAGCACCGGGGAGCTGTTTTTT
CDR3aa: CASTNYQGRSTGELFF
d_gene: .
v_gene: TRBV2
abundance: .
j_gene: TRBJ2-2

CDR3nt: TGTGCCAGCAGCCCCCAGGGGAACTCTGGAAACACCATATATTTT
CDR3aa: CASSPQGNSGNTIYF
d_gene: .
v_gene: TRBV7-9
abundance: few
j_gene: TRBJ1-3

CDR3nt: TGCAGCGTCGGGACAGTGTCCTACGAGCAGTACTTC
CDR3aa: CSVGTVSYEQYF
d_gene: TRBD1
v_gene: TRBV29-1
abundance: many
j_gene: TRBJ2-7

CDR3nt: TGTGCCAGCAGCCCAACGACCTATTCACCCCTCCACTTT
CDR3aa: CASSPTTYSPLHF
d_gene: .
v_gene: TRBV7-3
abundance: .
j_gene: TRBJ1-6

CDR3nt: TGTGCCAGCGGTGGGGGACAGGTTTATTCACCCCTCCACTTT
CDR3aa: CASGGGQVYSPLHF
d_gene: TRBD1
v_gene: TRBV7-9
abundance: many
j_gene: TRBJ1-6

CDR3nt: TGCGCCAGCGGGGGGGGATCCTTAATCTACGAGCAGTACTTC
CDR3aa: CASGGGSLIYEQYF
d_gene: TRBD2
v_gene: TRBV5-1
abundance: .
j_gene: TRBJ2-7

CDR3nt: TGTGCCAGCAGCCGTAGCGGGGGGGGGACCTACGAGCAGTACTTC
CDR3aa: CASSRSGGGTYEQYF
d_gene: TRBD2
v_gene: TRBV7-2
abundance: .
j_gene: TRBJ2-7

CDR3nt: TGTGCCAGCAGCCCACTTTTGTGGGGGAACCAGCCCCAGCATTTT
CDR3aa: CASSPLLWGNQPQHF
d_gene: .
v_gene: TRBV7-2
abundance: few
j_gene: TRBJ1-5

CDR3nt: TGTGCCATCAATGAGTGGTTGGGACAGGGGGCACCCAATGAGCAGTTCTTC
CDR3aa: CAINEWLGQGAPNEQFF
d_gene: TRBD1
v_gene: TRBV10-3
abundance: few
j_gene: TRBJ2-1

CDR3nt: TGCAGTGCTCTAGTGGTTGGTAACTATGGCTACACCTTC
CDR3aa: CSALVVGNYGYTF
d_gene: .
v_gene: TRBV20-1
abundance: few
j_gene: TRBJ1-2

CDR3nt: TGCAGTGCTAGGTATCTGGGTAGAGATGAAAAACTGTTTTTT
CDR3aa: CSARYLGRDEKLFF
d_gene: .
v_gene: TRBV20-1
abundance: few
j_gene: TRBJ1-4

CDR3nt: TGCGCCAGCAGCAGTACAGGGGATGAAAAACTGTTTTTT
CDR3aa: CASSSTGDEKLFF
d_gene: TRBD1
v_gene: TRBV5-1
abundance: .
j_gene: TRBJ1-4

CDR3nt: TGTGCCAGCAGCTTAATGCCCCAGTACGAGCAGTACTTC
CDR3aa: CASSLMPQYEQYF
d_gene: .
v_gene: TRBV11-1
abundance: .
j_gene: TRBJ2-7

CDR3nt: TGTGCCAGCAGCTTTTCAGGGGAGGAGGTGAACACTGAAGCTTTCTTT
CDR3aa: CASSFSGEEVNTEAFF
d_gene: .
v_gene: TRBV13
abundance: .
j_gene: TRBJ1-1

CDR3nt: TGCAGTGCTGGGAGAAGCTCTGGAAACACCATATATTTT
CDR3aa: CSAGRSSGNTIYF
d_gene: .
v_gene: TRBV20-1
abundance: .
j_gene: TRBJ1-3

CDR3nt: TGCAGTGCTACTTCCCCTCTGGGGGAACAAGAGACCCAGTACTTC
CDR3aa: CSATSPLGEQETQYF
d_gene: .
v_gene: TRBV20-1
abundance: few
j_gene: TRBJ2-5

CDR3nt: TGTGCCAGCAGCTACCGTTTCAGAGCGACTAGTACAACTAATGAAAAACTGTTTTTT
CDR3aa: CASSYRFRATSTTNEKLFF
d_gene: .
v_gene: TRBV7-9
abundance: .
j_gene: TRBJ1-4

CDR3nt: TGCAGCGTCGCCAGGTCCGCAGGAATAAGGTCGGATACGCAGTATTTT
CDR3aa: CSVARSAGIRSDTQYF
d_gene: .
v_gene: TRBV29-1
abundance: .
j_gene: TRBJ2-3

CDR3nt: TGTGCCAGCAGTGAAGTTGTAGGGATGGGGGAGCAGTTCTTC
CDR3aa: CASSEVVGMGEQFF
d_gene: .
v_gene: TRBV6-1
abundance: .
j_gene: TRBJ2-1